Each of the 2 T cell receptor beta chains below was sequenced from the same sample in a study of control samples from healthy donors and cancer patients. Assay used: immunoSEQ multiplex PCR; TCRdb lists only in-frame clones, some missing. The sample contains 91,000 or so clones, roughly nine tenths of which appear only once. Sequencing used blood. Receptors were obtained from a woman aged 25 to 39 in good health.

The rearrangement links TRBV5-1 to TRBJ2-1; D may be TRBD2 (5 bases). The CDR3 is 13 amino acids. Deletions cut 3 bases from V and 7 bases from J, with 11 bases between. Germline assignment: CDR1 SGHRS and CDR2 YFSETQ. CDR3 protein: CASSSWTGNEQFF. The CDR3 nucleotides are TGCGCCAGCAGCTCTTGGACGGGGAATGAGCAGTTCTTC.

Regarding this clone: Other nucleotide sequences from this sample produce the same CDR3. The rearrangement links TRBV5-1 to TRBJ1-3, with D perhaps TRBD1 (5 bases). Trimming shortened V by 0 bases and J by 0 bases, and 10 bases separated the two germline ends. Germline assignment: CDR1 SGHRS and CDR2 YFSETQ. This CDR3 comprises 16 residues. The CDR3 loop reads CASSLEGLSSGNTIYF. The CDR3 region has the DNA TGCGCCAGCAGCTTGGAGGGACTGAGCTCTGGAAACACCATATATTTT.